Following are 10 T cell receptor beta chains from one sample sequenced in a study of blood T cell repertoires in COVID-19. Profiling relied on immunoSEQ multiplex PCR, and the TCRdb table lists in-frame clones only, not all of them. There are over 80,000 clones in the sample; approximately 91% occur only once, and over 1.5% lies in the top ten. Sequencing was carried out using peripheral blood. Every receptor here comes from a man in his 60s with acute or convalescent COVID-19.

The rearrangement links TRBV19 to TRBJ2-5; 8 bases match TRBD2. The CDR3 is 17 residues long. Trimming at V came to 2 bases and at J to 5 bases, leaving 13 bases not matched to a gene. Germline lookup yields CDR1 LNHDA and CDR2 SQIVND (reference sequence). The chain's CDR3 is CASSISVASGRGETQYF. As DNA, the CDR3 is TGTGCCAGTAGTATATCGGTAGCGAGCGGGAGAGGGGAGACCCAGTACTTC.

This rearrangement joins TRBV24-1 to TRBJ1-2; D not resolved. The germline gives CDR1 KGHDR, CDR2 SFDVKD. This CDR3 contains 12 residues. V was clipped by 4 bases and J by 5 bases, with 7 bases between them. The CDR3 reads CATSDSGYGYTF. CDR3 coding DNA: TGTGCCACCAGTGACTCGGGGTATGGCTACACCTTC.

In its sample, this clone was seen a few times. This chain connects TRBV9 to TRBJ2-1; 8 positions agree with TRBD2. Germline trimming cut 3 bases from V and 4 bases from J; bases unmatched to any gene: 6. This CDR3 region has 15 residues. Germline CDR1 reads SGDLS; CDR2 reads YYNGEE. CDR3 in amino acids: CASSASGSRYNEQFF. The CDR3 DNA sequence: TGTGCCAGCAGCGCAAGCGGGAGTAGGTACAATGAGCAGTTCTTC.

The chain combines TRBV9 with TRBJ1-3, with 11 bases matching TRBD1. In germline, CDR1 is SGDLS, CDR2 YYNGEE. Germline trimming cut 4 bases from V and 8 bases from J; bases unmatched to any gene: 5. The CDR3 runs to 14 residues. CDR3 in DNA: TGTGCCAGCAGCCCTGGACAGGGGGCTTACACCATATATTTT. Its translation: CASSPGQGAYTIYF.

The chain has TRBV11-2 and TRBJ2-7; D not certain. Germline V gene lookup returns CDR1 SGHAT and CDR2 FQNNGV. CDR3 length: 15 amino acids. The V end was cut by 1 base, the J end by 1 base, with 11 bases between. The CDR3 region has the DNA TGTGCCAGCAGCTTAGGCCCCAGGTCTTCCTACGAGCAGTACTTC. It codes for CASSLGPRSSYEQYF.

The chain links TRBV11-1 to TRBJ1-1; D is uncertain. This CDR3 region has 13 residues. V dropped 2 bases and J dropped 9 bases, with 13 bases sitting between them. Germline V gene lookup returns CDR1 SGHAT and CDR2 FQDESV (reference sequence). The chain's CDR3 is CASSLSPERKAFF. As DNA, the CDR3 is TGTGCCAGCAGCTTATCACCGGAGAGAAAAGCTTTCTTT.

The rearrangement links TRBV19 to TRBJ1-5; 8 bases fit TRBD1. The trim removed 7 bases at V and 7 bases at J, leaving 15 bases unmatched. This CDR3 has 16 amino acids. Germline assignment: CDR1 LNHDA and CDR2 SQIVND (reference sequence). The CDR3 here is CASTQYQDRVGQPQHF. The CDR3 DNA follows: TGTGCCAGTACCCAATACCAGGACAGGGTGGGGCAGCCCCAGCATTTT.

This chain joins TRBV6-5 and TRBJ2-7; TRBD1 agrees at 8 bases. J was trimmed by 3 bases and V by 4 bases; bases with no gene match: 8. The germline V gene has CDR1 MNHEY and CDR2 SVGAGI. CDR3 length: 15 residues. CDR3 sequence: CASSSHRGDNYEQYF. The CDR3 DNA reads TGTGCCAGCAGTTCCCACAGGGGGGATAACTACGAGCAGTACTTC.

The chain recombines TRBV5-1 with TRBJ1-1, with D tentatively TRBD1 (6 bases). From germline, CDR1 is SGHRS and CDR2 YFSETQ. There are 14 residues in the CDR3. The V end lost 4 bases, the J end lost 3 bases, and 13 bases lay between the germline ends. The CDR3 DNA reads TGCGCCAGCAGCAGGGGGGGAGGTGACACTGAAGCTTTCTTT. Its translation is CASSRGGGDTEAFF. Combining the CDR3 with reference TRBV5-1 and TRBJ1-1 gives the whole variable domain KAGVTQTPRYLIKTRGQQVTLSCSPISGHRSVSWYQQTPGQGLQFLFEYFSETQRNKGNFPGRFSGRQFSNSRSEMNVSTLELGDSALYLCASSRGGGDTEAFFGQGTRLTVV.

In the case of this clone: An end of the junction differs from the germline gene, which may be a read error. The chain uses TRBV24-1 and TRBJ2-1; 9 nucleotides match TRBD1. The CDR3 is 15 residues long. The germline V gene has CDR1 KGHDR and CDR2 SFDVKD. This chain's CDR3 is CATSEPTGGYDEQFF. CDR3 sequence (DNA): TGTGCCACCAGTGAGCCAACAGGGGGCTACGATGAGCAGTTCTTC.